One and the same sample provided the 25 T cell receptor beta chains below, sequenced in a study of Ad26.COV2.S vaccination and SARS-CoV-2 variants (dated by TCRdb to about 2021). The treatment or condition label, read with the paper, signifies: around 19 received Ad26.COV2.S at low or high dose, single or two shots; roughly five received placebo; per-sample allocation not given. For vaccine and placebo recipients, repertoires were sequenced using samples collected on day 63 after the first injection. Libraries were prepared through the immunoSEQ multiplex PCR assay. TCRdb carries this immuneACCESS record with in-frame sequences only. Its versions omit some clonotypes, under half of them owing to an unresolved V gene in the studies checked, with the rest unexplained. The sample contains 300,000 to 450,000 clones, roughly 85% of them found a single time. The ten biggest clones cover about 3.5% of the sample.

The starting material was peripheral blood, obtained in a trial of Ad26.COV2.S vaccine versus placebo. The receptors were gathered from a person aged 18-65 years who received the Ad26.COV2.S COVID-19 vaccine or a placebo.

This chain uses TRBV19 with TRBJ1-1, with 9 bases that match TRBD1. Germline values: CDR1 LNHDA, CDR2 SQIVND (reference sequence). J lost 3 bases, V lost 6 bases, and 8 bases had no gene match. CDR3 length equals 15 residues. The CDR3 spells CASSKVQGADTEAFF. CDR3 sequence (DNA): TGTGCCAGTAGCAAGGTACAGGGGGCTGACACTGAAGCTTTCTTT.

The chain recombines TRBV6-5 with TRBJ2-7, with D perhaps assigned TRBD1 or TRBD2 (6 bases each). The V gene lost 0 bases and the J gene lost 5 bases, with 17 bases spanning the gap. The CDR3 totals 16 residues. Germline V lookup: CDR1 MNHEY, CDR2 SVGAGI. Here the CDR3 DNA reads TGTGCCAGCAGTTACTCCCCCGGGGGCGGTGCCCACGAGCAGTACTTC. Translating gives CASSYSPGGGAHEQYF.

This clone was observed a few times. The rearrangement uses TRBV10-1 and TRBJ2-7, with TRBD2 matching 7 bases. CDR1 is WNHNN, CDR2 SYGVQD, per germline (reference sequence). The ends lost 6 bases at V and 5 bases at J; junction bases unmatched: 13. This CDR3 has 15 residues. CDR3 nucleotide sequence: TGCGCCAGCAGCCAAGCGGGCGGGAGAACCGACGAGCAGTACTTC. This sequence encodes CASSQAGGRTDEQYF.

In this sample, this clone turned up a few times. The V call is TRBV7-9, the J call TRBJ2-7; TRBD2 is a possible D gene (7 bases). In germline, CDR1 is SEHNR, CDR2 FQNEAQ (reference sequence). The CDR3 covers 15 residues. The V gene lost 5 bases and the J gene lost 6 bases, with 20 bases spanning the gap. In DNA, the CDR3 is TGTGCCAGCAGCCCCAGGGGAGCGGGAACAAGCGAGCAGTACTTC. Translating gives CASSPRGAGTSEQYF.

This sequence joins TRBV19 and TRBJ1-6; a possible D gene is TRBD1 (5 bases). The CDR3 extends over 17 amino acids. CDR1 LNHDA and CDR2 SQIVND come from the germline V gene (reference sequence). Trimming removed 4 bases from V and 0 bases from J, with 13 bases in between. CDR3 in amino acids: CASSTLRESSYNSPLHF. The DNA for the CDR3 is TGTGCCAGTAGTACCCTCAGGGAAAGCTCCTATAATTCACCCCTCCACTTT.

This clone was counted once. This rearrangement joins TRBV18 to TRBJ1-1, with a tentative D call TRBD1 (6 bases). V dropped 2 bases and J dropped 5 bases, with 9 bases sitting between them. The CDR3 extends over 13 amino acids. Germline V gene data show CDR1 as KGHSH and CDR2 as LQKENI. For the CDR3, the DNA is TGTGCCAGCTCACCAATAGGGGGAACTGAAGCTTTCTTT. Translating gives CASSPIGGTEAFF.

V is TRBV4-3 and J is TRBJ2-1; TRBD2 agrees at 8 bases. This CDR3 region has 16 residues. Trimming at V came to 0 bases and at J to 7 bases, leaving 8 bases not matched to a gene. The V gene's germline CDR1 is LGHNA and CDR2 YSLEER. The CDR3 is CASSQDLSGRWNEQFF. In nucleotides, the CDR3 is TGCGCCAGCAGCCAAGATCTCAGCGGGAGATGGAATGAGCAGTTCTTC.

The chain combines TRBV15 with TRBJ1-2; 7 bases fit TRBD1. The V segment lost 0 bases and the J segment 5 bases; nucleotides outside the gene matches: 3. Germline CDR1 LNHNV, CDR2 YYDKDF (reference sequence). This CDR3 comprises 14 residues. Written as DNA, the CDR3 is TGTGCCACCAGCAGAGACAGGGGGTTTTATGGCTACACCTTC. This translates into CATSRDRGFYGYTF. The whole variable domain, remainder taken from reference TRBV15 and TRBJ1-2, is DAMVIQNPRYQVTQFGKPVTLSCSQTLNHNVMYWYQQKSSQAPKLLFHYYDKDFNNEADTPDNFQSRRPNTSFCFLDIRSPGLGDTAMYLCATSRDRGFYGYTFGSGTRLTVV.

The V call is TRBV6-5, the J call TRBJ2-7; unclear D gene. The germline V gene encodes CDR1 MNHEY and CDR2 SVGAGI. CDR3 size: 12 residues. V was clipped by 4 bases and J by 7 bases, with 11 bases between them. The CDR3 spells CASSSTVGEQYF. Written as DNA, the CDR3 is TGTGCCAGCAGTTCCACGGTCGGAGAGCAGTACTTC.

This CDR3 is CATSDFGSEQFF. The CDR3 DNA sequence: TGTGCCACCAGTGATTTTGGCAGTGAGCAGTTCTTC. This chain connects TRBV24-1 to TRBJ2-1; D is unresolved. The length of the CDR3 is 12 residues. V lost 1 base to trimming and J lost 9 bases, with 6 bases between them. Germline CDR1 KGHDR, CDR2 SFDVKD.

The chain couples TRBV3-1 (or the pseudogene TRBV3-2) to TRBJ2-1, with 11 bases matching TRBD2. This CDR3 spans 17 amino acids. Losses at the gene ends were 4 bases for V and 5 bases for J; bases not matched to a gene: 10. Germline CDR1 is LGHDT and CDR2 is YNNKEL (reference sequence). In DNA form, the CDR3 reads TGTGCCAGCAGCCGGGTAACTAGCGGGGGCCGAAACAATGAGCAGTTCTTC. Translating it yields CASSRVTSGGRNNEQFF.

The chain carries TRBV9 and TRBJ2-7; D is ambiguous. V shed 4 bases and J shed 4 bases, with 15 bases lying between them. CDR3 length equals 14 residues. Per the germline V gene, CDR1 is SGDLS and CDR2 is YYNGEE. CDR3 in DNA: TGTGCCAGCAGCTTATTTTTCTTAGGATACGAGCAGTACTTC. Translation gives CASSLFFLGYEQYF.

Ten or more counts support this clone. The chain links TRBV7-2 to TRBJ1-2; no definite D call. The CDR3 runs to 14 residues. V was shortened by 7 bases and J by 5 bases, with 17 bases between the two germline ends. In germline, CDR1 is SGHTA, CDR2 FQGNSA. CDR3 sequence reads: CASNQGPRGYGYTF. In nucleotides, the CDR3 is TGTGCCAGCAACCAAGGACCACGAGGGTATGGCTACACCTTC.

The chain combines TRBV28 with TRBJ2-7; 7 positions agree with TRBD2. The CDR3 is made up of 13 amino acids. Germline V CDR1 and CDR2: MDHEN, SYDVKM. J lost 0 bases, V lost 9 bases, and 5 bases had no gene match. The CDR3 DNA sequence: TGTGCCAGTTGGGACTACAGCTCCTACGAGCAGTACTTC. Residues: CASWDYSSYEQYF.

This rearrangement joins TRBV30 to TRBJ2-7; 9 bases agree with TRBD1. Per germline, CDR1 GTSNPN and CDR2 SVGIG (reference sequence). V lost 2 bases and J lost 5; bases outside the gene matches: 10. This CDR3 is 15 amino acids long. The CDR3 sequence is CAWSPSPDRGHEQYF. The CDR3 nucleotides read TGTGCCTGGAGTCCATCCCCGGACAGGGGCCACGAGCAGTACTTC.

This chain links TRBV6-5 with TRBJ1-2; TRBD1 is a possible D gene (6 bases). Germline CDR1 MNHEY, CDR2 SVGAGI. V dropped 2 bases and J dropped 5 bases, with 15 bases sitting between them. This CDR3 has 15 residues. As DNA, the CDR3 is TGTGCCAGCAGTTACAGAGGAGACAGGTTGTATGGCTACACCTTC. Translated: CASSYRGDRLYGYTF.

As DNA, the CDR3 is TGTGCCACCAGTGACCATGGACAGGGCAACGAGCAGTACTTC. Its translation is CATSDHGQGNEQYF. This chain uses TRBV24-1 with TRBJ2-7, with 8 nucleotides matching TRBD1. The CDR3 extends over 14 amino acids. CDR1 and CDR2 from the germline V gene are KGHDR and SFDVKD. V shed 4 bases, J shed 5 bases, and the junction held 6 bases outside the gene matches.

This chain connects TRBV11-2 to TRBJ2-7, with TRBD2 matching 11 bases. This CDR3 has 17 residues. V shed 2 bases and J 4 bases; nucleotides not matched to a gene: 10. Germline CDR1 SGHAT, CDR2 FQNNGV. This CDR3 reads CASSLRSLAGGQYEQYF. The DNA of the CDR3 is TGTGCCAGCAGCTTAAGGTCGCTAGCGGGAGGCCAATACGAGCAGTACTTC.

The chain has TRBV6-5 and TRBJ2-7, with 11 bases that match TRBD1. The CDR3 sequence is 15 residues long. The J segment lost 4 bases and the V segment lost 6 bases, leaving 8 bases of the junction unmatched. The V gene's germline CDR1 is MNHEY and CDR2 SVGAGI. The CDR3 region is CASSTGQGAVYEQYF. Written as DNA, the CDR3 is TGTGCCAGCAGCACCGGACAGGGGGCTGTATACGAGCAGTACTTC.

The V and J genes are TRBV18 and TRBJ2-3, with TRBD2 matching over 9 bases. The V segment lost 2 bases and the J segment 1 base; nucleotides outside the gene matches: 16. Germline CDR1 reads KGHSH; CDR2 reads LQKENI. This CDR3 region has 20 residues. CDR3 sequence (DNA): TGTGCCAGCTCACCAAGGGCAGGGATTCCTCTAGCGGGACGCACAGATACGCAGTATTTT. This encodes CASSPRAGIPLAGRTDTQYF.

This clone was detected once. J is TRBJ1-1 and V is TRBV5-1, with D uncertain. V dropped 1 base and J dropped 2 bases, with 6 bases sitting between them. CDR1 is SGHRS, CDR2 YFSETQ, per germline. The CDR3 consists of 13 residues. The CDR3 loop is CASSLTVNTEAFF. The CDR3 nucleotides are TGCGCCAGCAGCTTGACAGTTAACACTGAAGCTTTCTTT.

The chain combines TRBV27 with TRBJ2-2; no reliable D call. The V and J ends lost 5 bases and 4 bases respectively, with 8 bases between them. The germline V gene has CDR1 MNHEY and CDR2 SMNVEV (reference sequence). The CDR3 runs to 13 residues. In DNA form, the CDR3 reads TGTGCCAGCAGTCTCCTCCGCACCGGGGAGCTGTTTTTT. Protein sequence: CASSLLRTGELFF.

This chain connects TRBV7-2 to TRBJ2-5, with 11 bases identical to TRBD1. The CDR3 covers 15 residues. Germline CDR1 SGHTA, CDR2 FQGNSA. Trimming removed 5 bases from V and 5 bases from J; junction bases left unmatched: 7. The CDR3 DNA sequence: TGTGCCAGCAGCACCCGGACAGGGGGCCGGGAGACCCAGTACTTC. Translated, it gives CASSTRTGGRETQYF.

This chain links TRBV9 with TRBJ1-6; tentative D call: TRBD1 (5 bases). Germline CDR1 reads SGDLS; CDR2 reads YYNGEE. The CDR3 has 15 amino acids. Trimming left V 4 bases short and J 8 bases short, with 16 bases between. This CDR3 reads CASSIGTPMDSPLHF. DNA for the CDR3: TGTGCCAGCAGCATCGGGACTCCCATGGATTCACCCCTCCACTTT.

The chain has TRBV2 and TRBJ2-5; 10 bases align to TRBD1. After removal of 8 bases from V and 4 bases from J, the junction contained 4 bases not matched to a gene. CDR1 is SNHLY, CDR2 FYNNEI, per germline. The CDR3 contains 13 residues. CDR3 nucleotide sequence: TGTGCCAGCGGGTGGGACAGGGGAGAGACCCAGTACTTC. Residues: CASGWDRGETQYF.